These 32 T cell receptor beta chains share one sample of origin, sequenced in a study of blood T cell repertoires in COVID-19. Profiling relied on immunoSEQ multiplex PCR, and the TCRdb table lists in-frame clones only, not all of them. This sample carries approximately 82,000 clones, around four fifths of them seen once, and the ten largest clones take 15% to 20%. The sequenced sample consisted of peripheral blood. The receptors were gathered from a woman aged 55 to 70 with acute or convalescent COVID-19.

The V gene is TRBV6-5, the J gene TRBJ2-7; TRBD1 matches at 12 bases. With V trimmed by 2 bases and J by 6 bases, 2 bases remained unmatched. CDR1 MNHEY and CDR2 SVGAGI come from the germline V gene. The CDR3 covers 14 residues. Here the CDR3 DNA reads TGTGCCAGCAGTTACAGGGACAGGGGGCGCGAGCAGTACTTC. This encodes CASSYRDRGREQYF.

V usage is TRBV10-2 and J usage is TRBJ2-2; D gene ambiguous. With 4 bases removed from V and 2 bases from J, the gap between germline ends came to 8 bases. Germline loops: CDR1 WSHSY, CDR2 SAAADI. The CDR3 is 14 residues long. The CDR3 is CASSVVRNTGELFF. The CDR3 DNA reads TGCGCCAGCAGTGTTGTCAGAAACACCGGGGAGCTGTTTTTT.

The chain carries TRBV5-1 and TRBJ1-4, with D maybe TRBD1 (6 bases). Between the trimmed V and J ends, which lost 4 bases and 1 base, there was a span of 11 bases. CDR3 length: 15 amino acids. Germline V gives CDR1 SGHRS, CDR2 YFSETQ. Written as DNA, the CDR3 is TGCGCCAGCAGCAATCCACAGGGAACTAATGAAAAACTGTTTTTT. Protein sequence: CASSNPQGTNEKLFF. Full variable domain (rest looked up from reference TRBV5-1 and TRBJ1-4): KAGVTQTPRYLIKTRGQQVTLSCSPISGHRSVSWYQQTPGQGLQFLFEYFSETQRNKGNFPGRFSGRQFSNSRSEMNVSTLELGDSALYLCASSNPQGTNEKLFFGSGTQLSVL.

This clone was seen only once. This chain uses TRBV6-5 with TRBJ1-5; perhaps TRBD1 as D (5 bases). Germline CDR1 MNHEY, CDR2 SVGAGI. CDR3 length: 15 residues. Trimming took off 6 bases at V and 0 bases at J, with 12 bases between the two ends. The chain's CDR3 is CASRTGTYSNQPQHF. The CDR3, as DNA: TGTGCCAGCAGAACAGGAACCTATAGCAATCAGCCCCAGCATTTT.

This clone was picked up one time. The gene calls are TRBV10-3 and TRBJ2-5, with 7 positions matching TRBD2. The V and J ends lost 2 bases and 4 bases, in that order; junction bases with no gene match: 7. The CDR3 is 15 amino acids. CDR1 is ENHRY, CDR2 SYGVKD, per germline. This CDR3 is CAISENGGVRETQYF. The DNA of the CDR3 is TGTGCCATCAGTGAGAATGGGGGGGTCCGAGAGACCCAGTACTTC.

The chain links TRBV6-2 or TRBV6-3 to TRBJ1-1, with 7 positions matching TRBD1. Looked up from germline, CDR1 is MNHEY and CDR2 is SVGEGT. The CDR3 has 13 residues. V was pared by 5 bases and J by 5 bases, with 5 bases of the junction left unmatched. The CDR3, as DNA: TGTGCCAGCAGTGACAGGGTGGTAACTGAAGCTTTCTTT. Encoded protein: CASSDRVVTEAFF.

The rearrangement uses TRBV7-3 and TRBJ1-2, with 7 bases that match TRBD1. The CDR3 loop spans 16 amino acids. The V gene's germline CDR1 is SGHTA and CDR2 FQGTGA. The ends lost 2 bases at V and 4 bases at J; junction bases unmatched: 10. Here the CDR3 reads CASSLGHATGPYGYTF. The CDR3 coding sequence is TGTGCCAGCAGCTTAGGGCACGCGACAGGGCCCTATGGCTACACCTTC. Full variable domain (rest looked up from reference TRBV7-3 and TRBJ1-2): GAGVSQTPSNKVTEKGKYVELRCDPISGHTALYWYRQSLGQGPEFLIYFQGTGAADDSGLPNDRFFAVRPEGSVSTLKIQRTERGDSAVYLCASSLGHATGPYGYTFGSGTRLTVV.

The rearrangement joins TRBV6-6 to TRBJ2-7, with D uncertain. The V gene's germline CDR1 is MNHNY and CDR2 SVGAGI (reference sequence). V was trimmed by 2 bases and J by 4 bases, leaving 6 bases between them. The CDR3 has 12 residues. CDR3 sequence (DNA): TGTGCCAGCAGTTACAGAGATTACGAGCAGTACTTC. It encodes CASSYRDYEQYF.

The gene calls are TRBV5-1 and TRBJ1-3; D remains ambiguous. CDR3 length: 15 residues. V was shortened by 1 base and J by 0 bases, with 8 bases between the two germline ends. In germline, CDR1 is SGHRS, CDR2 YFSETQ. CDR3 amino acids: CASSLTSISGNTIYF. The CDR3 region has the DNA TGCGCCAGCAGCTTGACGAGTATCTCTGGAAACACCATATATTTT.

The chain joins TRBV7-9 to TRBJ1-2; D is ambiguous. The CDR3 contains 15 residues. Between the trimmed V and J ends, which lost 2 bases and 0 bases, there was a span of 10 bases. Germline V lookup: CDR1 SEHNR, CDR2 FQNEAQ (reference sequence). The CDR3 DNA is TGTGCCAGCAGCTTAAGGAGCGATTCTAACTATGGCTACACCTTC. It specifies CASSLRSDSNYGYTF.

The chain has TRBV7-3 and TRBJ2-1; D might be TRBD2 (5 bases). V was clipped by 2 bases and J by 0 bases, with 8 bases between them. In germline, CDR1 is SGHTA, CDR2 FQGTGA. This CDR3 is 15 amino acids long. The CDR3 nucleotides read TGTGCCAGCAGCTTAGGAACTAGCTCCTACAATGAGCAGTTCTTC. Amino acid sequence: CASSLGTSSYNEQFF.

The J gene is TRBJ1-1, the V gene TRBV28; 9 bases fit TRBD1. Unmatched junction bases numbered 8, after V lost 3 bases and J lost 6 bases. In germline, CDR1 is MDHEN, CDR2 SYDVKM. The CDR3 is 15 amino acids. CDR3 coding DNA: TGTGCCAGCAGTTTCCTCGGGACAGGGAGGGCTGAAGCTTTCTTT. Amino acid sequence: CASSFLGTGRAEAFF. Filled out from reference TRBV28 and TRBJ1-1, the complete variable domain reads DVKVTQSSRYLVKRTGEKVFLECVQDMDHENMFWYRQDPGLGLRLIYFSYDVKMKEKGDIPEGYSVSREKKERFSLILESASTNQTSMYLCASSFLGTGRAEAFFGQGTRLTVV.

The chain links TRBV3-1 (or the pseudogene TRBV3-2) to TRBJ2-2; possibly TRBD2 for D (6 bases). This CDR3 region has 13 residues. The V gene's germline CDR1 is LGHDT and CDR2 YNNKEL (reference sequence). Trimming took 11 bases from V and 7 from J, leaving 17 bases between them. CDR3 region: CAVSFSGNGELFF. CDR3 sequence (DNA): TGTGCCGTTTCATTTAGCGGAAACGGGGAGCTGTTTTTT.

J is TRBJ1-2 and V is TRBV27; the match to TRBD1 covers 7 bases. CDR1 and CDR2 (germline): MNHEY, SMNVEV (reference sequence). The V segment lost 3 bases and the J segment 7 bases; nucleotides outside the gene matches: 14. The CDR3 has 16 amino acids. In nucleotides, the CDR3 is TGTGCCAGCAGTTTGATCCCGCGGACAGGAGGTGGTGGCTACACCTTC. This gives the protein CASSLIPRTGGGGYTF.

The rearrangement uses TRBV11-3 and TRBJ2-1; D is uncertain. This CDR3 is 13 amino acids long. Trimming stripped 5 bases from V and 0 bases from J, with 5 bases between. CDR1 SGHNT and CDR2 YENEEA come from the germline V gene. This chain's CDR3 is CASSPGSYNEQFF. The CDR3, as DNA: TGTGCCAGCAGCCCCGGCTCCTACAATGAGCAGTTCTTC. Based on the CDR3 plus reference TRBV11-3 and TRBJ2-1, the full variable domain is EAGVVQSPRYKIIEKKQPVAFWCNPISGHNTLYWYLQNLGQGPELLIRYENEEAVDDSQLPKDRFSAERLKGVDSTLKIQPAELGDSAVYLCASSPGSYNEQFFGPGTRLTVL.

About this clone itself: Other DNA sequences in the sample encode the same CDR3. This chain uses TRBV13 with TRBJ1-1; 7 bases are a match to TRBD1. The CDR3 consists of 14 residues. In germline, CDR1 is PRHDT, CDR2 FYEKMQ (reference sequence). The V and J ends lost 3 bases and 2 bases, in that order; junction bases with no gene match: 3. This chain's CDR3 is CASSFEGANTEAFF. CDR3 DNA: TGTGCCAGCAGCTTCGAGGGGGCTAACACTGAAGCTTTCTTT.

V gene TRBV30 combines with J gene TRBJ1-2, with a weak D call TRBD1 (6 bases). V shed 3 bases and J shed 4 bases, with 18 bases lying between them. The CDR3 is made up of 15 amino acids. Germline-derived CDR1 and CDR2 are GTSNPN and SVGIG (reference sequence). The CDR3 protein is CAWRKGGAGAYGYTF. The CDR3, as DNA: TGTGCCTGGAGGAAGGGGGGGGCAGGGGCCTATGGCTACACCTTC. Using reference TRBV30 and TRBJ1-2 for the parts outside the CDR3, the full variable domain is SQTIHQWPATLVQPVGSPLSLECTVEGTSNPNLYWYRQAAGRGLQLLFYSVGIGQISSEVPQNLSASRPQDRQFILSSKKLLLSDSGFYLCAWRKGGAGAYGYTFGSGTRLTVV.

This clone has more than one count but fewer than ten. The rearrangement joins TRBV5-1 to TRBJ1-1; TRBD1 matches 7 bases. The CDR3 extends over 13 amino acids. Germline V gene sequence: CDR1 SGHRS, CDR2 YFSETQ. V lost 4 bases to trimming and J lost 1 base; unmatched junction nucleotides: 1. As DNA, the CDR3 is TGCGCCAGCAGCCAGGGGGGGAACACTGAAGCTTTCTTT. It codes for CASSQGGNTEAFF.

The rearrangement uses TRBV6-5 and TRBJ1-2, with 8 bases aligning to TRBD1. J was trimmed by 5 bases and V by 2 bases; bases with no gene match: 10. Germline lookup yields CDR1 MNHEY and CDR2 SVGAGI. The CDR3 has 16 amino acids. The CDR3 DNA reads as TGTGCCAGCAGTTACACGGGGACAGGTGTGGCGTATGGCTACACCTTC. This encodes CASSYTGTGVAYGYTF.

The rearrangement links TRBV5-1 to TRBJ2-3; TRBD2 agrees at 7 bases. This CDR3 is built from 13 residues. Per germline, CDR1 SGHRS and CDR2 YFSETQ. V was pared by 4 bases and J by 4 bases, with 3 bases of the junction left unmatched. The CDR3: CASSPGRSDTQYF. The CDR3 region has the DNA TGCGCCAGCAGCCCCGGGAGGTCAGATACGCAGTATTTT.

The rearrangement joins TRBV7-8 to TRBJ2-7, with 12 bases that match TRBD2. The V segment lost 5 bases and the J segment 7 bases; nucleotides outside the gene matches: 12. The CDR3 is made up of 16 amino acids. Germline V gives CDR1 SGHVS, CDR2 FQNEAQ. This chain's CDR3 is CASSTQLAGGDLEQYF. The CDR3 DNA follows: TGTGCCAGCAGCACCCAGCTAGCGGGAGGGGACTTAGAGCAGTACTTC.

Here the CDR3 reads CASSFPRSSGGVETQYF. CDR3 coding DNA: TGTGCCAGCAGCTTCCCCCGGAGTAGCGGGGGGGTGGAGACCCAGTACTTC. The chain uses TRBV7-2 and TRBJ2-5; 11 bases align to TRBD2. The CDR3 spans 17 residues. V shed 3 bases and J 5 bases; nucleotides not matched to a gene: 11. Germline loops: CDR1 SGHTA, CDR2 FQGNSA. The variable domain in full, with the rest retrieved from reference TRBV7-2 and TRBJ2-5, is GAGVSQSPSNKVTEKGKDVELRCDPISGHTALYWYRQSLGQGLEFLIYFQGNSAPDKSGLPSDRFSAERTGGSVSTLTIQRTQQEDSAVYLCASSFPRSSGGVETQYFGPGTRLLVL.

The rearrangement links TRBV7-2 to TRBJ2-1; no definite D call. Germline V lookup: CDR1 SGHTA, CDR2 FQGNSA. This CDR3 has 13 amino acids. The germline V and J ends were trimmed by 1 base and 7 bases, with 8 bases remaining between them. As DNA, the CDR3 is TGTGCCAGCAGCTTAGAGCTTAGTAATGAGCAGTTCTTC. This codes for CASSLELSNEQFF.

The chain employs TRBV24-1 and TRBJ2-1; tentatively, D is TRBD1 (7 bases). There are 17 residues in the CDR3. Germline CDR1 is KGHDR and CDR2 is SFDVKD. V gave up 9 bases and J gave up 9 bases, with 29 bases separating them. The CDR3 spells CATSGQRGGGGGAEQFF. The CDR3 coding sequence is TGTGCCACCTCGGGACAGCGAGGTGGTGGTGGCGGGGCTGAGCAGTTCTTC.

The genes are TRBV4-3 and TRBJ1-2, with 9 bases fitting TRBD1. CDR3 length: 16 amino acids. Germline CDR1 reads LGHNA; CDR2 reads YSLEER. Trimming cost V 0 bases and J 7 bases; bases outside gene matches: 9. The CDR3 coding sequence is TGCGCCAGCAGCCAAGATTGGGGGGGACAGGGTTCTGGCTACACCTTC. Translating it yields CASSQDWGGQGSGYTF.

The V gene is TRBV19, the J gene TRBJ2-1; tentative D call: TRBD2 (6 bases). V gave up 9 bases and J gave up 9 bases, with 21 bases separating them. The CDR3 extends over 14 amino acids. Germline V gene data show CDR1 as LNHDA and CDR2 as SQIVND (reference sequence). The CDR3 loop reads CASRTVGGKGEQFF. In nucleotides, the CDR3 is TGTGCCAGCCGGACTGTGGGGGGAAAGGGTGAGCAGTTCTTC.

V and J are TRBV6-5 and TRBJ1-2; TRBD1 matches at 9 bases. This CDR3 is built from 13 residues. Germline V CDR1 and CDR2: MNHEY, SVGAGI. V dropped 6 bases and J dropped 4; count of bases not matched to a gene: 3. The CDR3 protein is CASSETGGYGYTF. The CDR3 region has the DNA TGTGCCAGCAGCGAGACAGGGGGCTATGGCTACACCTTC.

V gene TRBV7-2 combines with J gene TRBJ1-1, with D tentatively TRBD1 (6 bases). The CDR3 has 13 amino acids. The V end lost 5 bases, the J end lost 4 bases, and 11 bases lay between the germline ends. Germline CDR1 SGHTA, CDR2 FQGNSA. CDR3 DNA: TGTGCCAGCAGCCAGGGGCGCAGCACTGAAGCTTTCTTT. It encodes CASSQGRSTEAFF.

The chain combines TRBV18 with TRBJ2-2; the D gene is possibly TRBD1 (6 bases). Germline values: CDR1 KGHSH, CDR2 LQKENI. The CDR3 spans 12 residues. V shed 6 bases and J shed 8 bases, with 10 bases lying between them. The CDR3 bases are TGTGCCAGCTCGGCAGGGGAAGGGGAGCTGTTTTTT. Its protein is CASSAGEGELFF. The whole variable domain, remainder taken from reference TRBV18 and TRBJ2-2, is NAGVMQNPRHLVRRRGQEARLRCSPMKGHSHVYWYRQLPEEGLKFMVYLQKENIIDESGMPKERFSAEFPKEGPSILRIQQVVRGDSAAYFCASSAGEGELFFGEGSRLTVL.

The CDR3: CAISDPTSGGANEQFF. The CDR3 DNA reads TGTGCCATCAGTGACCCGACTAGCGGGGGGGCTAATGAGCAGTTCTTC. The chain is built from TRBV10-3 and TRBJ2-1; 14 positions match TRBD2. After removal of 3 bases from V and 7 bases from J, the junction contained 5 bases not matched to a gene. Germline CDR1 and CDR2: ENHRY and SYGVKD. The CDR3 runs to 16 residues.

This rearrangement joins TRBV7-9 to TRBJ2-3; 8 nucleotides agree with TRBD2. This CDR3 has 14 amino acids. CDR1 SEHNR and CDR2 FQNEAQ come from the germline V gene (reference sequence). The V and J ends lost 4 bases and 4 bases, in that order; junction bases with no gene match: 4. The CDR3 loop is CASSSGLAADTQYF. The CDR3, as DNA: TGTGCCAGCAGCTCAGGACTAGCAGCAGATACGCAGTATTTT.

The chain joins TRBV9 to TRBJ1-2, with D tentatively TRBD1 (6 bases). This CDR3 spans 17 amino acids. The V gene lost 0 bases and the J gene lost 6 bases, with 21 bases spanning the gap. Germline CDR1 and CDR2: SGDLS and YYNGEE. CDR3 residues: CASSVAESGRGYDGYTF. The CDR3 DNA is TGTGCCAGCAGCGTAGCCGAGAGTGGCAGGGGTTATGATGGCTACACCTTC.